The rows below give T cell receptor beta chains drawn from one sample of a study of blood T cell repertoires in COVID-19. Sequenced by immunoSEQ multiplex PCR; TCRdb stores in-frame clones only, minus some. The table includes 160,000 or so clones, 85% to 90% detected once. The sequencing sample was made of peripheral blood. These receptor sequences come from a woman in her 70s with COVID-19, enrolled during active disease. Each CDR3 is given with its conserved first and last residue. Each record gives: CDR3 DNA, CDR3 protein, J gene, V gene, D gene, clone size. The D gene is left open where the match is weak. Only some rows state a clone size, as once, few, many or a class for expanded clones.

DNA: TGTGCCAGCAAACTAGCGACTTACACAGATACGCAGTATTTT
CDR3: CASKLATYTDTQYF
J: TRBJ2-3
V: TRBV3-1/TRBV3-2
D: TRBD2
size: -

DNA: TGTGCCAGCATCAGGAACTCCTATAATTCACCCCTCCACTTT
CDR3: CASIRNSYNSPLHF
J: TRBJ1-6
V: TRBV6-5
D: -
size: -

DNA: TGTGCCATCAGTGAACAGGGATGGTACGAGCAGTACTTC
CDR3: CAISEQGWYEQYF
J: TRBJ2-7
V: TRBV10-3
D: -
size: few

DNA: TGCGCCAGCAGCTTGGCGGCGGGGGGCGAACTCGATACGCAGTATTTT
CDR3: CASSLAAGGELDTQYF
J: TRBJ2-3
V: TRBV5-1
D: TRBD2
size: -

DNA: TGTGCCAGCAGTTACCCAGGGGTCACTGAAGCTTTCTTT
CDR3: CASSYPGVTEAFF
J: TRBJ1-1
V: TRBV6-5
D: -
size: -

DNA: TGTGCCAGCAGCTTAACGGGGAGTTCTAACTATGGCTACACCTTC
CDR3: CASSLTGSSNYGYTF
J: TRBJ1-2
V: TRBV7-3
D: -
size: -

DNA: TGTGCCAGCAGTGCGGCAAGCGGGGTCGGCAATCAGCCCCAGCATTTT
CDR3: CASSAASGVGNQPQHF
J: TRBJ1-5
V: TRBV2
D: -
size: -

DNA: TGTGCCTGGACCGGGACACTGAACACTGAAGCTTTCTTT
CDR3: CAWTGTLNTEAFF
J: TRBJ1-1
V: TRBV30
D: -
size: once

DNA: TGTGCCTGGATTGGACAGGGGGCAATTCTGGCTTTCTTT
CDR3: CAWIGQGAILAFF
J: TRBJ1-1
V: TRBV30
D: TRBD1
size: -

DNA: TGTGCCAGCAGTTCGACTGATACCTACGAGCAGTACTTC
CDR3: CASSSTDTYEQYF
J: TRBJ2-7
V: TRBV12-3/TRBV12-4
D: -
size: -

DNA: TGTGCCAGCAGTTTCTGGGACAGCCCCTACGAGCAGTACTTC
CDR3: CASSFWDSPYEQYF
J: TRBJ2-7
V: TRBV27
D: TRBD1
size: -

DNA: TGTGCCAGCAGCACCGGGACACTTTACGAGCAGTACTTC
CDR3: CASSTGTLYEQYF
J: TRBJ2-7
V: TRBV7-7
D: -
size: -

DNA: TGTGCCAGCAGTCTACGGAGGACAGGGCAAGAGACCCAGTACTTC
CDR3: CASSLRRTGQETQYF
J: TRBJ2-5
V: TRBV28
D: TRBD1
size: -

DNA: TGTGCCAGCAGCTCCTCAGGGGGTGGCAATCAGCCCCAGCATTTT
CDR3: CASSSSGGGNQPQHF
J: TRBJ1-5
V: TRBV7-9
D: TRBD1
size: -

DNA: TGTGCCAGCAGCCTTAACCGGGGGGTTAGCTCCTACAATGAGCAGTTCTTC
CDR3: CASSLNRGVSSYNEQFF
J: TRBJ2-1
V: TRBV3-1/TRBV3-2
D: TRBD2
size: -

DNA: TGTGCCAGCAGCCAGACAGCCGGGACAGGGGAAAAACTGTTTTTT
CDR3: CASSQTAGTGEKLFF
J: TRBJ1-4
V: TRBV4-2
D: TRBD1
size: -

DNA: TGTGCCAGCAGCTTATACAGGGGGCGGTCCTATAATTCACCCCTCCACTTT
CDR3: CASSLYRGRSYNSPLHF
J: TRBJ1-6
V: TRBV7-9
D: TRBD1
size: -

DNA: TGTGCCAGCAGCCCAAGAATGCGTGCGGCGGCTAATGAAAAACTGTTTTTT
CDR3: CASSPRMRAAANEKLFF
J: TRBJ1-4
V: TRBV5-5
D: -
size: -

DNA: TGTGCCAGCAGCCAAGATAAGAGTGTTCGGGGCTACACCTTC
CDR3: CASSQDKSVRGYTF
J: TRBJ1-2
V: TRBV3-1/TRBV3-2
D: -
size: once

DNA: TGTGCCAGCAGCGTACTTAGCGGGGGGTCAGACGAGCAGTACTTC
CDR3: CASSVLSGGSDEQYF
J: TRBJ2-7
V: TRBV9
D: TRBD2
size: once

DNA: TGTGCCAGCAGTTCTGCAGGGTACGAGCAGTACTTC
CDR3: CASSSAGYEQYF
J: TRBJ2-7
V: TRBV6-5
D: -
size: -

DNA: TGTGCCAGCAGCCCTCCGCGCAGGGGGGTTAATGAAAAACTGTTTTTT
CDR3: CASSPPRRGVNEKLFF
J: TRBJ1-4
V: TRBV4-2
D: TRBD1
size: -

DNA: TGTGCCAGCAGCTTAGGAGGCGGCACTGAAGCTTTCTTT
CDR3: CASSLGGGTEAFF
J: TRBJ1-1
V: TRBV7-2
D: -
size: few

DNA: TGTGCCAGCACCCCGACAGGGGGCGGGAGCTATGGCTACACCTTC
CDR3: CASTPTGGGSYGYTF
J: TRBJ1-2
V: TRBV7-9
D: TRBD1
size: -

DNA: TGTGCCAGCAGTTCAGGACAGAGCTATGGCTACACCTTC
CDR3: CASSSGQSYGYTF
J: TRBJ1-2
V: TRBV2
D: -
size: -

DNA: TGTGCCAGCAGTTTGGACACCCCCACAGATACGCAGTATTTT
CDR3: CASSLDTPTDTQYF
J: TRBJ2-3
V: TRBV28
D: -
size: -

DNA: TGTGCCATCAATGGGGGGGCTAACACAGATACGCAGTATTTT
CDR3: CAINGGANTDTQYF
J: TRBJ2-3
V: TRBV10-3
D: -
size: -

DNA: TGTGCCGGAGGTCGGGACAGGGGGTTCACCGGGGAGCTGTTTTTT
CDR3: CAGGRDRGFTGELFF
J: TRBJ2-2
V: TRBV2
D: TRBD1
size: -

DNA: TGTGCCAGCAGCAACCTGGCTAATTCACCCCTCCACTTT
CDR3: CASSNLANSPLHF
J: TRBJ1-6
V: TRBV3-1/TRBV3-2
D: -
size: few

DNA: TGCGACGGGGGGACAGGGGTTGGAGGGGCCAACGTCCTGACTTTC
CDR3: CDGGTGVGGANVLTF
J: TRBJ2-6
V: TRBV10-1
D: TRBD1
size: -

DNA: TGTGCCAGCAGCCAAGTATTAAGGGGGTCACCCCTCCACTTT
CDR3: CASSQVLRGSPLHF
J: TRBJ1-6
V: TRBV3-1/TRBV3-2
D: -
size: -

DNA: TGCGCCAGCAGCCCGACCGGGACTTTTATGAACACTGAAGCTTTCTTT
CDR3: CASSPTGTFMNTEAFF
J: TRBJ1-1
V: TRBV5-1
D: -
size: -

DNA: TGTGCCAGGACCCAGGGGGCGCATGGCTACACCTTC
CDR3: CARTQGAHGYTF
J: TRBJ1-2
V: TRBV19
D: TRBD1
size: -

DNA: TGTGCCAGTAAATTCGATGACAGTTACAATGAGCAGTTCTTC
CDR3: CASKFDDSYNEQFF
J: TRBJ2-1
V: TRBV19
D: -
size: -

DNA: TGCGCCAGCAGCCAGCGGGGGGCGACTGGATCACCCCTCCACTTT
CDR3: CASSQRGATGSPLHF
J: TRBJ1-6
V: TRBV5-1
D: -
size: -

DNA: TGCGCCAGCAGCTTGGGTCCCTCTTCTAGCACAGATACGCAGTATTTT
CDR3: CASSLGPSSSTDTQYF
J: TRBJ2-3
V: TRBV5-1
D: -
size: -

DNA: TGTGCCAGCAGTTACTCTCTAGCGGGGGCCTACAATGAGCAGTTCTTC
CDR3: CASSYSLAGAYNEQFF
J: TRBJ2-1
V: TRBV6-5
D: TRBD2
size: -

DNA: TGTGCCAGCAGCCAGGCAGCGGAGAACACTGAAGCTTTCTTT
CDR3: CASSQAAENTEAFF
J: TRBJ1-1
V: TRBV3-1/TRBV3-2
D: -
size: -

DNA: TGTGCCAGCAGCTACTACAGGGACGCCAAAAACATTCAGTACTTC
CDR3: CASSYYRDAKNIQYF
J: TRBJ2-4
V: TRBV6-2/TRBV6-3
D: -
size: -

DNA: TGTGCCACTCCGGGGGAACCGTTCCATTCACCCCTCCACTTT
CDR3: CATPGEPFHSPLHF
J: TRBJ1-6
V: TRBV7-2
D: -
size: once

DNA: TGTGCCAGCAGTGGGCAGTACAATGAGCAGTTCTTC
CDR3: CASSGQYNEQFF
J: TRBJ2-1
V: TRBV28
D: -
size: -

DNA: TGTGCCAGCAGCCCCCCCGGACGGGGGAAATACGAGCAGTACTTC
CDR3: CASSPPGRGKYEQYF
J: TRBJ2-7
V: TRBV28
D: -
size: few

DNA: TGTGCCAGCAGCTTGCGACCCTTTGGGGAGGGAGGCCAAGAGACCCAGTACTTC
CDR3: CASSLRPFGEGGQETQYF
J: TRBJ2-5
V: TRBV5-6
D: TRBD2
size: -

DNA: TGTGCCAGCAGCTTAGGTGAGGGCTATGGCTACACCTTC
CDR3: CASSLGEGYGYTF
J: TRBJ1-2
V: TRBV11-2
D: -
size: few

DNA: TGTGCCAGCAGTACGGGACAGGGTGTCGGAAAACTGTTTTTT
CDR3: CASSTGQGVGKLFF
J: TRBJ1-4
V: TRBV6-5
D: TRBD1
size: -

DNA: TGCGCCAGCAGCTTGGGGGGACTGATTAACTATGGCTACACCTTC
CDR3: CASSLGGLINYGYTF
J: TRBJ1-2
V: TRBV5-1
D: -
size: -

DNA: TGTGCCAGCAGCAACAGGGGGACGCTTGGCTACACCTTC
CDR3: CASSNRGTLGYTF
J: TRBJ1-2
V: TRBV9
D: TRBD1
size: -

DNA: TGTGCCAGCAGCCCGGGGGGCGCTGGTTTGGATGAGCAGTTCTTC
CDR3: CASSPGGAGLDEQFF
J: TRBJ2-1
V: TRBV7-3
D: -
size: -

DNA: TGCGCCAGCAGCTTGCGGGGGTACAATGAGCAGTTCTTC
CDR3: CASSLRGYNEQFF
J: TRBJ2-1
V: TRBV5-1
D: -
size: -

DNA: TGTGCCAGCAGAGGGGTCATTAATGAAAAACTGTTTTTT
CDR3: CASRGVINEKLFF
J: TRBJ1-4
V: TRBV6-5
D: -
size: -

DNA: TGTGCCAGCAGTTTACAGGGGATCGGAAACACCATATATTTT
CDR3: CASSLQGIGNTIYF
J: TRBJ1-3
V: TRBV27
D: -
size: -

DNA: TGTGCCAGCGCCGGTAAGACTGAAGCTTTCTTT
CDR3: CASAGKTEAFF
J: TRBJ1-1
V: TRBV2
D: -
size: -

DNA: TGTGCCAGCAGCCAAGTAGTGGGGGGCACTGAAGCTTTCTTT
CDR3: CASSQVVGGTEAFF
J: TRBJ1-1
V: TRBV3-1/TRBV3-2
D: -
size: -

DNA: TGTGCCAGCAGCCAAGCCTCGACTAATGAAAAACTGTTTTTT
CDR3: CASSQASTNEKLFF
J: TRBJ1-4
V: TRBV3-1/TRBV3-2
D: -
size: -